This entry concerns a single T cell receptor beta chain. The antigen it binds to is not known. No much larger clone is present one base from it, and per-base qualities are unavailable. From V the trimming removes 8 bases and from J it removes 2 bases, while the gene matches leave 15 bases of the junction unaccounted for. Including cysteine and phenylalanine, the CDR3 has 16 amino acids. The entry retains the CDR3 DNA only, 48 bases that are in frame from base 1. The germline V gene (reference sequence) specifies MNHEY as CDR1 and SMNVEV as CDR2. Library preparation was by the immunoSEQ multiplex PCR assay. Drawn from immuneACCESS, this table holds only the in-frame rearrangements with V and J called that TCRdb kept. Clones are partly lost; checked studies trace under half to an unresolved V gene and leave the rest unexplained. This sample gives approximately 580,000 clones in total; about four fifths of them show up just once. 0.013% of the sample comes from the top ten.

This sample is part of a study of shared T cell receptors in the human thymus (dated by TCRdb to the early 2020s). Broadly, across the study: The study examined how the human thymus generates shared, self-reactive T-cell receptor alpha chains.

Separately, the same data were catalogued under a study of human thymus T cells. Per the second study: The donors were immunologically healthy infants in Finland who had open corrective cardiac surgery for congenital heart defects. Thymus tissue was collected as surgical resects that were removed during corrective cardiac surgery. Both the thymic and the peripheral blood repertoires appeared to show biased V and J gene segment usage. According to the related research, thymic TCR repertoires were highly overlapping among unrelated individuals. The study used under ten infant thymus samples plus four related peripheral blood samples to characterize TCR alpha and beta repertoires. Donor ages ranged from about 6 to 244 days, and the cohort comprised over five male and two female infants. Thymocytes were freed from the tissue by mechanical means and kept at -70 degrees C as pellets of roughly 9-34 million cells. A QIAsymphony instrument was used to extract genomic DNA from frozen cell pellets. The immunoSEQ multiplex PCR assay was used to amplify the TCRB and TCRAD loci from a standardized quantity of quality-controlled genomic DNA. The V(D)J region was spanned by amplicons of a length sufficient to cover the CDR3 and to identify V and J genes. Through the commercial immunoSEQ service, the amplicons were sequenced on an Illumina platform. Primer bias and sequencing errors were corrected using previously described methods, and TCRAD and TCRB definitions followed the IMGT database. The repertoires were analysed using immunoSEQ Analyzer 3.0 and VDJTools for basic statistics, V/J segment usage, diversity estimates, rarefaction and pairwise overlap. Diversity was estimated with Chao1, ChaoE, Efron-Thisted, Shannon and inverse Simpson indices, and also on datasets down-sampled to the smallest sample. Repertoire overlap was determined by strict matching of CDR3 nucleotide sequence, V gene and J gene, and Jaccard-based multidimensional scaling clustering was applied. On average, roughly 810,000 unique TCRB clonotypes were obtained from thymus samples, compared with 75,000 to 90,000 from blood samples.

Recombination connected TRBV27 to TRBJ2-7; TRBD1 fits 7 bases in the junction. Material for sequencing was thymocytes. This TCR was sampled from a boy under two years old with a congenital heart defect. Donor details come from another sample of the same person, matched by shared clones. The DNA reads TGTGCCAGCTCTCTTAAGGTCCCAAGGGGGCCCTACGAGCAGTACTTC. This yields the protein CASSLKVPRGPYEQYF.